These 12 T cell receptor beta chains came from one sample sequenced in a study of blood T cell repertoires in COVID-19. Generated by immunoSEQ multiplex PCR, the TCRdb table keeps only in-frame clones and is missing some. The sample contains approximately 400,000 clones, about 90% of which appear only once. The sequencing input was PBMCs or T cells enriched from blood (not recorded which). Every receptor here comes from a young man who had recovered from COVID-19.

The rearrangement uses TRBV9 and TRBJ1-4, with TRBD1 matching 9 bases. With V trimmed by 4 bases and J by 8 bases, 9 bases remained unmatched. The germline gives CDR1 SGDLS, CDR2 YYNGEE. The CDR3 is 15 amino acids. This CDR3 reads CASSPRGQGWEKLFF. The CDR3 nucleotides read TGTGCCAGCAGCCCACGGGGACAGGGCTGGGAAAAACTGTTTTTT.

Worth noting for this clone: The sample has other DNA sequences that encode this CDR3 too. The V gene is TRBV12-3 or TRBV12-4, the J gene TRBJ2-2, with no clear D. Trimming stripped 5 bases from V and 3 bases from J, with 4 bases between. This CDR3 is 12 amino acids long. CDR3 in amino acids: CASSTDTGELFF. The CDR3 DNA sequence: TGTGCCAGCAGTACAGACACCGGGGAGCTGTTTTTT.

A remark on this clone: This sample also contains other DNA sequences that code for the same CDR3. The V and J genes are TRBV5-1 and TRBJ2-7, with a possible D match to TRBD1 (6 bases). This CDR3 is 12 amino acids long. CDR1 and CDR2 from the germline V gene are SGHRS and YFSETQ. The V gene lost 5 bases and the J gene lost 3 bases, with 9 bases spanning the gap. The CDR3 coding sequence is TGCGCCAGCAGGGACAGAGACTACGAGCAGTACTTC. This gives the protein CASRDRDYEQYF.

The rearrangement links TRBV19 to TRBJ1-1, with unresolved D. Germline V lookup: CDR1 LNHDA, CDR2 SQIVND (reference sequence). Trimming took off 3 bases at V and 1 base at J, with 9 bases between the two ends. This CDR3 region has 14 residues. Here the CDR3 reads CASSISSGNTEAFF. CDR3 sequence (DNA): TGTGCCAGTAGTATCTCCTCGGGGAACACTGAAGCTTTCTTT.

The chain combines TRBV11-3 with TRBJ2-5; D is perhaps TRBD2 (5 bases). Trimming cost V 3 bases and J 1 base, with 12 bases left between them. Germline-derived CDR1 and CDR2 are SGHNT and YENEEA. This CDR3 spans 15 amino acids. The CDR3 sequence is CASSLSAGTQETQYF. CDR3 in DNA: TGTGCCAGCAGCTTGTCCGCGGGTACCCAAGAGACCCAGTACTTC.

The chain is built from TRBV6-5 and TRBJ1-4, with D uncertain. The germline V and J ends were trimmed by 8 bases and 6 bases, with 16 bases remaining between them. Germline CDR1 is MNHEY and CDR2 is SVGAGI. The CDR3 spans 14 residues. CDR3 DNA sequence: TGTGCCAGCGTAACAGACAACTCGTATGAAAAACTGTTTTTT. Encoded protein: CASVTDNSYEKLFF.

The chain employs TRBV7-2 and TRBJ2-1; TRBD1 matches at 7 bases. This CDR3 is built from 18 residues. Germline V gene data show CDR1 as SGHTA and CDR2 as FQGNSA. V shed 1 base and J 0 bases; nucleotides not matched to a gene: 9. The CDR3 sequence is CASSLGGPTGTSYNEQFF. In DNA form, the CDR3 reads TGTGCCAGCAGCTTAGGGGGACCGACAGGGACCTCCTACAATGAGCAGTTCTTC.

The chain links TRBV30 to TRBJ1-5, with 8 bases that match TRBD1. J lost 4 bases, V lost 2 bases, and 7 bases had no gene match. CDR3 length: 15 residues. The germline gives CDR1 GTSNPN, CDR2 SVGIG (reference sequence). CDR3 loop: CAWSPSRQGNQPQHF. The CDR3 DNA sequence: TGTGCCTGGAGTCCCTCCCGACAGGGGAATCAGCCCCAGCATTTT.

CDR3 sequence: CASGRQGPFQETQYF. In DNA, the CDR3 is TGTGCCAGCGGAAGACAGGGGCCCTTCCAAGAGACCCAGTACTTC. V and J are TRBV5-4 and TRBJ2-5, with 8 positions matching TRBD1. The CDR3 sequence is 15 residues long. Germline CDR1 and CDR2: SGHNT and YYREEE (reference sequence). The J segment lost 1 base and the V segment lost 7 bases, leaving 9 bases of the junction unmatched.

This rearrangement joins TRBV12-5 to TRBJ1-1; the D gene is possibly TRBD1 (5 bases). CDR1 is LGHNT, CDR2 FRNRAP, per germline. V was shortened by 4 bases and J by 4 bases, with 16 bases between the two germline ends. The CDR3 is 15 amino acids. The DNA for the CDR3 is TGTGCTAGTGGTTCCGTGGGGCAGGCCTTCACTGAAGCTTTCTTT. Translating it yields CASGSVGQAFTEAFF.

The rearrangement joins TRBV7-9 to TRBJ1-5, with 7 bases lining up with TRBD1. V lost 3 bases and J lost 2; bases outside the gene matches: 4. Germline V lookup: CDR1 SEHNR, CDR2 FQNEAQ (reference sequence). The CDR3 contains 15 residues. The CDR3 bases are TGTGCCAGCAGCTTTTCAGGGGGAGGCAATCAGCCCCAGCATTTT. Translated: CASSFSGGGNQPQHF.

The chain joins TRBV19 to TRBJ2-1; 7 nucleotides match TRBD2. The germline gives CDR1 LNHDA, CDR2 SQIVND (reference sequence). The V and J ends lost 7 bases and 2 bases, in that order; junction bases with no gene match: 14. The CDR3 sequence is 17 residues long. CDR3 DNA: TGTGCCAGTAATACACCGACTAGCCCCGTGGCCTACAATGAGCAGTTCTTC. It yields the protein CASNTPTSPVAYNEQFF.